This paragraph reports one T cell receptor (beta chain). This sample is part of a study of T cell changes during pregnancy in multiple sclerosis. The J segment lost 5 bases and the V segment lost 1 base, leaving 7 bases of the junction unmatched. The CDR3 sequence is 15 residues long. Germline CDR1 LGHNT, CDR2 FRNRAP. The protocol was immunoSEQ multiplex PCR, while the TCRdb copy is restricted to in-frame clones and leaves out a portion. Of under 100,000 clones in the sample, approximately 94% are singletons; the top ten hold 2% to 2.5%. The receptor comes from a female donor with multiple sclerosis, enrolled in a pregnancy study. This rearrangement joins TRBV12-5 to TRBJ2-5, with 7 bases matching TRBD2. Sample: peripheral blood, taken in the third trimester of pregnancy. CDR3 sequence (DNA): TGTGCTAGTGGTTTGGCTGGACTAGACGGGGAGACCCAGTACTTC. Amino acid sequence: CASGLAGLDGETQYF.